Following are 5 T cell receptor beta chains from one sample sequenced in a study of T cells in Graves' hyperthyroidism and ophthalmopathy. There were TCR beta CDR3 regions amplified from RNA transcripts. HTBI primers were the set used in a first-round RT-PCR of the TCR CDR3. TCRdb reprocessed the multiplex PCR reads via MiXCR and lists one record per CDR3 protein. Of roughly 700,000 distinct CDR3 sequences in the sample, 17% were seen once. Sequenced: blood. The receptors come from a man in his forties or fifties with Graves' hyperthyroidism.

This clonotype was seen a handful of times. The chain joins TRBV28 to TRBJ1-5; TRBD1 is a possible D gene (5 bases). The ends were cut back, 2 bases at V and 2 bases at J, with 10 bases in the middle. Germline-derived CDR1 and CDR2 are MDHEN and SYDVKM. The CDR3 has 15 residues. The CDR3 DNA reads as TGTGCCAGCAGTTTACCTGGGGGGGGCAATCAGCCCCAGCATTTT. This encodes CASSLPGGGNQPQHF.

This clonotype appeared many times. This chain joins TRBV11-2 and TRBJ2-7; D is undetermined. This CDR3 contains 14 residues. V was clipped by 0 bases and J by 3 bases, with 9 bases between them. Germline V CDR1 and CDR2: SGHAT, FQNNGV. CDR3 in amino acids: CASSLEATVYEQYF. In nucleotides, the CDR3 is TGTGCCAGCAGCTTAGAGGCAACAGTCTACGAGCAGTACTTC. The full variable domain, rest sourced from reference TRBV11-2 and TRBJ2-7, is EAGVAQSPRYKIIEKRQSVAFWCNPISGHATLYWYQQILGQGPKLLIQFQNNGVVDDSQLPKDRFSAERLKGVDSTLKIQPAKLEDSAVYLCASSLEATVYEQYFGPGTRLTVT.

The chain uses TRBV2 and TRBJ2-1; 13 bases are shared with TRBD2. Germline values: CDR1 SNHLY, CDR2 FYNNEI. The CDR3 extends over 16 amino acids. V lost 6 bases, J lost 6 bases, and 8 bases stayed unmatched. The CDR3 coding sequence is TGTGCCAGCAGCCCCGGGACTAGCGGGAACCGCAATGAGCAGTTCTTC. Its translation is CASSPGTSGNRNEQFF. Combining the CDR3 with reference TRBV2 and TRBJ2-1 gives the whole variable domain EPEVTQTPSHQVTQMGQEVILRCVPISNHLYFYWYRQILGQKVEFLVSFYNNEISEKSEIFDDQFSVERPDGSNFTLKIRSTKLEDSAMYFCASSPGTSGNRNEQFFGPGTRLTVL.

In its sample, this clonotype was seen many times. The rearrangement uses TRBV6-2 or TRBV6-3 and TRBJ2-2; D is uncertain. The CDR3 length is 14 residues. The ends were cut back, 1 base at V and 9 bases at J, with 12 bases in the middle. CDR1 and CDR2 (germline): MNHEY, SVGEGT. In nucleotides, the CDR3 is TGTGCCAGCAGTTACTTGGGTAGCATCCGGGAGCTGTTTTTT. This gives the protein CASSYLGSIRELFF.

This clonotype was recorded at least ten times. The gene calls are TRBV10-2 and TRBJ2-3, with a tentative D call TRBD2 (6 bases). Trimming removed 0 bases at V and 1 base at J, with 11 bases between. The germline V gene encodes CDR1 WSHSY and CDR2 SAAADI. The CDR3 spans 16 residues. Here the CDR3 reads CASSESRLAGTDTQYF. DNA of the CDR3: TGCGCCAGCAGTGAGTCGAGATTAGCGGGCACAGATACGCAGTATTTT.